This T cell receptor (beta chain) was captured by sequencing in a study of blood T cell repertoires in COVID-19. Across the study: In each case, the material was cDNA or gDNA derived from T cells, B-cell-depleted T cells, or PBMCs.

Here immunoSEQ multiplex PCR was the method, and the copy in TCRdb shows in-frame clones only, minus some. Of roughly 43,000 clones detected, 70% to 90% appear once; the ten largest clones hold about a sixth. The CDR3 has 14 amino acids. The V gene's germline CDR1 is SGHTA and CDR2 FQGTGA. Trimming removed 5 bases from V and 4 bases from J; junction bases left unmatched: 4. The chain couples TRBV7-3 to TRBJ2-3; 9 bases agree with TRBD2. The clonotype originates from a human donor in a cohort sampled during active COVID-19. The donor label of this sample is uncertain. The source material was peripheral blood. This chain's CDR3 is CASSPGLASDTQYF. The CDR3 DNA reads TGTGCCAGCAGCCCCGGACTAGCGTCAGATACGCAGTATTTT.